This T cell receptor beta chain was observed in a study of blood T cell repertoires in COVID-19. Generated by immunoSEQ multiplex PCR, the TCRdb table keeps only in-frame clones and is missing some. The sample shows about 53,000 clones, 80% to 90% of them seen only once. CDR3 size: 15 residues. V was pared by 6 bases and J by 5 bases, with 11 bases of the junction left unmatched. Germline CDR1 and CDR2: MNHEY and SVGEGT. This receptor was obtained from a woman aged 60-75 years with acute or convalescent COVID-19. The V gene is TRBV6-2 or TRBV6-3, the J gene TRBJ2-5; 8 positions agree with TRBD2. Sequencing was carried out using peripheral blood. Written as DNA, the CDR3 is TGTGCCAGCAGCGCGGGACTAGTAGGAGGCGAGACCCAGTACTTC. Translated, it gives CASSAGLVGGETQYF.